This entry lists 5 T cell receptor beta chains sequenced from one sample in a study of T cells in Graves' hyperthyroidism and ophthalmopathy. Amplification of TCR beta CDR3 regions was performed using RNA transcripts as template. With the HTBI primer set, the TCR CDR3 went through a first round of RT-PCR. TCRdb ran MiXCR on the multiplex PCR reads and lists one entry per CDR3 protein. The table includes fewer than 400,000 distinct CDR3 sequences, 25% detected once. The sample comprised blood. The receptors were gathered from a man aged 45-65 years with Graves' hyperthyroidism.

This clonotype showed up just a few times. The rearrangement joins TRBV4-2 to TRBJ1-2; 8 bases are shared with TRBD1. The CDR3 totals 16 residues. Looked up from germline, CDR1 is LGHNA and CDR2 is YNFKEQ. The J segment lost 4 bases and the V segment lost 0 bases, leaving 7 bases of the junction unmatched. The CDR3 is CASSQDITGQGYGYTF. CDR3 nucleotide sequence: TGTGCCAGCAGCCAAGATATCACAGGACAGGGCTATGGCTACACCTTC.

This clonotype was counted at least ten times. The chain is built from TRBV28 and TRBJ2-7; D is unresolved. The CDR3 has 15 amino acids. Germline-derived CDR1 and CDR2 are MDHEN and SYDVKM. V was pared by 2 bases and J by 2 bases, with 13 bases between. CDR3 DNA: TGTGCCAGCAGTTTAGAGATGGAGTCCCCCTACGAGCAGTACTTC. Residues: CASSLEMESPYEQYF.

The chain carries TRBV11-2 and TRBJ2-7; 7 positions match TRBD2. CDR3 length: 13 amino acids. V was pared by 5 bases and J by 5 bases, with 6 bases of the junction left unmatched. The germline CDR1 and CDR2 sequences are SGHAT and FQNNGV. CDR3 loop: CASSPGGANEQYF. Written as DNA, the CDR3 is TGTGCCAGCAGCCCGGGGGGAGCTAACGAGCAGTACTTC. The whole variable domain, filled in from reference TRBV11-2 and TRBJ2-7, reads EAGVAQSPRYKIIEKRQSVAFWCNPISGHATLYWYQQILGQGPKLLIQFQNNGVVDDSQLPKDRFSAERLKGVDSTLKIQPAKLEDSAVYLCASSPGGANEQYFGPGTRLTVT.

There are a few counts of this clonotype. The chain couples TRBV5-4 to TRBJ2-1; 13 bases line up with TRBD2. CDR1 is SGHNT and CDR2 is YYREEE in the germline V gene (reference sequence). The CDR3 spans 15 residues. The V gene end was trimmed by 4 bases and the J gene end by 8 bases; junction bases not matched to a gene: 6. The CDR3 region is CASSKLAGGPDEQFF. The CDR3 DNA reads as TGTGCCAGCAGCAAACTAGCGGGAGGGCCCGATGAGCAGTTCTTC.

J is TRBJ2-1 and V is TRBV29-1; 12 bases agree with TRBD2. The CDR3 contains 12 residues. Germline V gene sequence: CDR1 SQVTM, CDR2 ANQGSEA. The J segment lost 15 bases and the V segment lost 5 bases, leaving 8 bases of the junction unmatched. CDR3 bases: TGCAGCGTTTGGGCTAGCGGGAGGGCCTTGTTCTTC. Protein sequence: CSVWASGRALFF.